This section outlines one TCR beta chain sequence together with its context. V shed 1 base and J 7 bases; nucleotides not matched to a gene: 3. Germline V CDR1 and CDR2: SEHNR, FQNEAQ (reference sequence). This CDR3 is built from 14 residues. The record originates from a study of blood T cell repertoires in COVID-19. Only in-frame clones appear in the TCRdb table, and some are missing; sequencing was by immunoSEQ multiplex PCR. The sample has approximately 170,000 clones; just over 85% are singletons. The sequence derives from a woman aged 18-35 years who had recovered from COVID-19. The V and J genes are TRBV7-9 and TRBJ2-2; 7 positions match TRBD2. The sequencing input was PBMCs or T cells enriched from blood (not recorded which). CDR3 sequence: CASSLGREIGELFF. The CDR3 coding sequence is TGTGCCAGCAGCTTAGGGCGGGAGATCGGGGAGCTGTTTTTT.